This T cell receptor (beta chain) is drawn from a study of blood T cells in healthy people across ages (dated by TCRdb to the mid-2010s). About the study as a whole: Template switching captured roughly one uniquely barcoded TCR beta cDNA molecule per two T cells in model experiments. To avoid experimental bias, donors of different ages were spread randomly across the sequencing lanes. The study measured age-related changes in TCR beta repertoire diversity using deep sequencing normalized with unique cDNA molecular identifiers. Using the same blood draw, the study looked at two additional independent replicas of 1 million unique cDNA reads for two donors, one aged 18 to 30 and the other aged 80 or older. Four age groups were formed from the donors: young (average 16 years), middle-aged (approximately 40), aged (around 62) and long-lived (roughly 81).

The donors were around 39 Caucasian individuals from Russia, aged 6 to 90 years, who were systemically healthy. Each donor gave roughly 9 milliliters of peripheral blood, drawn into EDTA-treated Vacutainer tubes. Ficoll-Paque density-gradient centrifugation was used to isolate PBMCs, with at least 7 million obtained per sample. Total RNA was extracted from PBMCs with Trizol reagent, with at least 6 micrograms obtained per sample. Naive CD45RAhigh/CD27high T cell percentages were measured by flow cytometry on a PBMC aliquot from every donor. The study at large found these results: Because the CMV infection status of the donors was unknown, age-related changes in expanded clonotypes may potentially have been confounded. Compared with the aged group, the long-lived group had more naive CD4+ T cells, fewer expanded clones and increased TCR diversity, a pattern suggesting age selection. Observed TCR beta diversity correlated strongly with the percentage of naive T cells measured by flow cytometry. Estimates of total diversity based on one million sequenced T cells were considered lower bounds and underestimates. Because profiling used bulk unsorted PBMCs, naive and antigen-experienced compartments could not be compared conclusively. Observed TCR beta diversity per million T cells fell roughly linearly with age, and a significant reduction was already apparent by age around 44.

Between the V and J ends, shortened by 3 bases and 4 bases respectively, the junction contains 7 bases. From the cysteine up to the phenylalanine, the CDR3 has a length of 13 residues. Of all the DNA, just the CDR3 is kept, 39 bases in frame from base 1. CDR1 and CDR2 are drawn from the germline V gene (reference sequence): LNHDA, SQIVND. Comments on this clonotype: Its antigen is not yet known. The record has no base qualities; no much larger clone is one base away.

Preparation of the library involved 5' RACE. The sequencer was an Illumina HiSeq 2500. A second PCR of about 6 to 11 cycles was performed with a sample-barcoded 5' primer and a J-beta primer mix. A unique molecular identifier was introduced onto each TCR beta cDNA molecule by a template-switch 5' adaptor carrying 12 random nucleotides. Each sample yielded at least 2.5 million CDR3-containing paired-end reads. First-strand cDNA was synthesized from all RNA with the Mint cDNA synthesis kit, primed by a TRBC-specific oligonucleotide. Following uracil-DNA glycosylase treatment, a first 18-cycle PCR with universal primers M1SS and BC2_uni_R was performed on all cDNA. For the original study's pipeline: For normalization, 1 million high-quality reads were randomly selected from each sample, with every read carrying a distinct molecular identifier. Reads sharing molecular identifiers were discarded rather than binned into consensus sequences. MiTCR, set to a Q25 quality threshold and the strictest error-elimination algorithm, was used for CDR3 identification, clonotype clustering and error correction. Lower-bound total TCR beta diversity was estimated with a nonparametric unseen species model using Euler transformation. The raw public reads went through TCRdb reprocessing: fastp at Q25, MiXCR clone calling, in-frame beta chains kept. Entries that share a CDR3 protein sequence are merged under the most common genes and DNA. The V and J calls shown here were made by TCRdb, not taken from the authors' results. Within this sample are more than 1.4 million distinct CDR3 sequences, with around two fifths of them counted one time only. Roughly 7.9% of the sample belongs to the ten largest clones.

The specimen sequenced was blood. The receptor was derived from a woman aged 18-30 years in good health. Here the chain combines TRBV19 and TRBJ1-5, with no D gene named confidently. The CDR3: CASSITGNQPQHF. The DNA reads TGTGCCAGTAGTATTACGGGTAATCAGCCCCAGCATTTT.